The entry below gives a single T cell receptor (beta chain) sequence along with its context. As yet, its antigen is unknown. This entry is derived from a study of T cells in Graves' hyperthyroidism and ophthalmopathy. Background on the study: Peripheral blood was acquired at first diagnosis, ahead of any therapy whatsoever. Study results and caveats: Blood samples included most of the expanded thyroid clonotypes exceeding 0.001. The model forecast ophthalmopathy, anticipating it by a median approximately 6.1 months before onset.

V gave up 2 bases and J gave up 0 bases, with 9 bases separating them. Germline values: CDR1 DFQATT, CDR2 SNEGSKA (reference sequence). This CDR3 region has 14 residues. Ophthalmopathy cases met thresholds of Clinical Activity Score at least 3, NOSPECS grade at least 4 and duration under 3 months. Authors of the study amplified TCR beta CDR3 regions from RNA transcripts. Using the HTBI primer set, a first-round RT-PCR was run on the TCR CDR3. TCRdb re-called the multiplex PCR reads with MiXCR, one entry per CDR3 protein. This table has some 350,000 distinct CDR3 sequences, roughly an eighth appearing once.

This chain uses TRBV20-1 with TRBJ2-3, with D unresolved. Sequencing used blood. The sequence derives from a woman between 35 and 50 years old with Graves' ophthalmopathy. In DNA, the CDR3 is TGCAGTGCTAGAACGTCACCTAGCACAGATACGCAGTATTTT. Translating gives CSARTSPSTDTQYF.